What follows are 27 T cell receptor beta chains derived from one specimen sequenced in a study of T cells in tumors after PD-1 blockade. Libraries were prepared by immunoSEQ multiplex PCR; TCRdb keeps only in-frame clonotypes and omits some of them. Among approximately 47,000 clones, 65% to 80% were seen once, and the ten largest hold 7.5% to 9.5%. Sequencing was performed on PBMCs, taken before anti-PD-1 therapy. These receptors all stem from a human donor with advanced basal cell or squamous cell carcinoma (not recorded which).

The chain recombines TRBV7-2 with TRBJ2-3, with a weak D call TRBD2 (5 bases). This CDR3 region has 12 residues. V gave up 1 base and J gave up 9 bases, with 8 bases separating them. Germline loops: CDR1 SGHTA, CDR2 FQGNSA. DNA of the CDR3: TGTGCCAGCAGCTTAGGAGGAGGAACGCAGTATTTT. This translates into CASSLGGGTQYF.

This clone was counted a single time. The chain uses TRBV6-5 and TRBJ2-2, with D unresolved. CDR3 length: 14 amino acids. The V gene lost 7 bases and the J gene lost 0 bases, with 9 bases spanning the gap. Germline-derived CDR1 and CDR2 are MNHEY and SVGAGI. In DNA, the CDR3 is TGTGCCAGCAAAGCCCAGTCGAACACCGGGGAGCTGTTTTTT. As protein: CASKAQSNTGELFF.

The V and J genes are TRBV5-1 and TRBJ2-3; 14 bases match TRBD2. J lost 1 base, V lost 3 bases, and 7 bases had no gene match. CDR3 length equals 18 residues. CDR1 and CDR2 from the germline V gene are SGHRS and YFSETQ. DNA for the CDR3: TGCGCCAGCAGCTGGGGGACTAGCGGGAGTCTCGGCACAGATACGCAGTATTTT. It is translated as CASSWGTSGSLGTDTQYF.

The DNA of the CDR3 is TGCGCCAGCAGCTTCGGACTTCGAATGTCTGGGGCCAACGTCCTGACTTTC. Encoded protein: CASSFGLRMSGANVLTF. The rearrangement joins TRBV5-1 to TRBJ2-6; TRBD2 might be the D (5 bases). There are 17 residues in the CDR3. Trimming cost V 2 bases and J 1 base, with 13 bases left between them. The V gene's germline CDR1 is SGHRS and CDR2 YFSETQ.

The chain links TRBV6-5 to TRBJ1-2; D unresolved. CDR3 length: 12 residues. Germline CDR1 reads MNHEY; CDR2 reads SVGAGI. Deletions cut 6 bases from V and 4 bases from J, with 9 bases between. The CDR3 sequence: CASRPGFYGYTF. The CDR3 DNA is TGTGCCAGCAGGCCTGGGTTCTATGGCTACACCTTC.

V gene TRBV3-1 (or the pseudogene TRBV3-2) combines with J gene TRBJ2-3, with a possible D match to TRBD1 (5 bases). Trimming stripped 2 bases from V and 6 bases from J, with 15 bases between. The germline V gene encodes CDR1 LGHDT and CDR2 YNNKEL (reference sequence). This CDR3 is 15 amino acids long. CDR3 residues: CASSQFEGVDDTQYF. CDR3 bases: TGTGCCAGCAGCCAATTCGAAGGGGTCGATGATACGCAGTATTTT.

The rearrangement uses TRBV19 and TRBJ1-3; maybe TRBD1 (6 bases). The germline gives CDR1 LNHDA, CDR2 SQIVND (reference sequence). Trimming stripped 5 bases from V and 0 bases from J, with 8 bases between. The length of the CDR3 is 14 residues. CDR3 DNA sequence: TGTGCCAGTAGTTCAGGGGTCTCTGGAAACACCATATATTTT. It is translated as CASSSGVSGNTIYF.

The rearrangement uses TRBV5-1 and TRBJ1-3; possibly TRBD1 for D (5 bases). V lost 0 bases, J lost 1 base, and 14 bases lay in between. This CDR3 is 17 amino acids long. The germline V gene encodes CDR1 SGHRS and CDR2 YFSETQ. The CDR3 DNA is TGCGCCAGCAGCTTGGTGGGGGATCCGGCATCTGGAAACACCATATATTTT. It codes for CASSLVGDPASGNTIYF.

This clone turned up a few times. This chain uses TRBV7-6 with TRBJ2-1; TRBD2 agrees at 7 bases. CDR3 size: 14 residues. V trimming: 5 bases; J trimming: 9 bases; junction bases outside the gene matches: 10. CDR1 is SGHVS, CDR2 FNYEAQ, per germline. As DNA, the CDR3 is TGTGCCAGCAGCCCCTGGGAGGGTGGAGGTGAGCAGTTCTTC. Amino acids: CASSPWEGGGEQFF. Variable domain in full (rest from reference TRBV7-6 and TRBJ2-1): GAGVSQSPRYKVTKRGQDVALRCDPISGHVSLYWYRQALGQGPEFLTYFNYEAQQDKSGLPNDRFSAERPEGSISTLTIQRTEQRDSAMYRCASSPWEGGGEQFFGPGTRLTVL.

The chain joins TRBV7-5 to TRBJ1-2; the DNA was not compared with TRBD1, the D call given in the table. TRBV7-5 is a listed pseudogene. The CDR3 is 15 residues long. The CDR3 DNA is TGTGCCAGAAGCTCCCGGACAGGGAAGTTCTATGGCTACACCTTC. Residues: CARSSRTGKFYGYTF.

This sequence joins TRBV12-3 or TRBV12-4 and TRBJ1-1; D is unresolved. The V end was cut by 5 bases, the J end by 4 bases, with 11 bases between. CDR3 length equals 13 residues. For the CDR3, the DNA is TGTGCCAGCAGTCAACGACCTAGCACTGAAGCTTTCTTT. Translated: CASSQRPSTEAFF.

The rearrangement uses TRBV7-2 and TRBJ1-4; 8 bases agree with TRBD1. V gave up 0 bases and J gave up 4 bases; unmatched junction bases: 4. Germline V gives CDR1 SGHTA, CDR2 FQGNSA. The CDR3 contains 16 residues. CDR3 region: CASSLARTGSNEKLFF. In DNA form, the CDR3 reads TGTGCCAGCAGCTTAGCCCGGACAGGGAGTAATGAAAAACTGTTTTTT.

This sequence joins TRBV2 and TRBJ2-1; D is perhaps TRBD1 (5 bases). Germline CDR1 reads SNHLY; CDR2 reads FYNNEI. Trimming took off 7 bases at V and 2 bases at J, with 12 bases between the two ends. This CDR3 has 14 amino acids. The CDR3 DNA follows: TGTGCCAGCAAGAGGCAGGGCGCCTACAATGAGCAGTTCTTC. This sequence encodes CASKRQGAYNEQFF.

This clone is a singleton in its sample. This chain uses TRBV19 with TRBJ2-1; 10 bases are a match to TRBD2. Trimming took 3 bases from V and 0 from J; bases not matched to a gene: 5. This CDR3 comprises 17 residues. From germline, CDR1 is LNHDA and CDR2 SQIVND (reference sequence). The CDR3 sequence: CASSIPSGSSSYNEQFF. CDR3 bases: TGTGCCAGTAGTATTCCTAGCGGGAGCTCCTCCTACAATGAGCAGTTCTTC.

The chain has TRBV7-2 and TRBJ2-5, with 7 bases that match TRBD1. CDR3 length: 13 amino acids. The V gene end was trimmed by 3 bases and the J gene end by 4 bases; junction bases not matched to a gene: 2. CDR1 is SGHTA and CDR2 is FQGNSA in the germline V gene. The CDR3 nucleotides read TGTGCCAGCAGCTTGGGACAGATAGAGACCCAGTACTTC. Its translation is CASSLGQIETQYF. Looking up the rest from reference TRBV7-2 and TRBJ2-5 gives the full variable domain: GAGVSQSPSNKVTEKGKDVELRCDPISGHTALYWYRQSLGQGLEFLIYFQGNSAPDKSGLPSDRFSAERTGGSVSTLTIQRTQQEDSAVYLCASSLGQIETQYFGPGTRLLVL.

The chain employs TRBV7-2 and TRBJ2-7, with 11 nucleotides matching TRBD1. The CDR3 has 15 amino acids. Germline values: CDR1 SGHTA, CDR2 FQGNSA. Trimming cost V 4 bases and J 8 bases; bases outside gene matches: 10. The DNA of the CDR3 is TGTGCCAGCAGCTCCCCCTGGACAGGGGGCTCGCAGCAGTACTTC. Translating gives CASSSPWTGGSQQYF.

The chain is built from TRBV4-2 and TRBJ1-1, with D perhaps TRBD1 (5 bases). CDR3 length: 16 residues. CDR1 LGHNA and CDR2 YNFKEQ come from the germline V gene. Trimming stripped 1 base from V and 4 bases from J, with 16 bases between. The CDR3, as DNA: TGTGCCAGCAGCCAAGTCACCACCCGGGGGGGCACTGAAGCTTTCTTT. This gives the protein CASSQVTTRGGTEAFF.

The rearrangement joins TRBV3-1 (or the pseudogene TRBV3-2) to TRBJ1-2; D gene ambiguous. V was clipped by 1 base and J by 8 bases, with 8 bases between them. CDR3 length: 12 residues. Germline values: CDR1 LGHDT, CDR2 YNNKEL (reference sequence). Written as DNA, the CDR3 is TGTGCCAGCAGCCAAGTGAGTTGGGGCTACACCTTC. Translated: CASSQVSWGYTF.

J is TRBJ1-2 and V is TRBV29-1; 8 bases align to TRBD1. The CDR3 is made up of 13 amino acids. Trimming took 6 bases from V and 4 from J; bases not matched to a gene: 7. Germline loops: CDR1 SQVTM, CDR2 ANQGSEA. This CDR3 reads CSVAGTGVYGYTF. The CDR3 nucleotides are TGCAGCGTCGCCGGGACAGGAGTCTATGGCTACACCTTC.

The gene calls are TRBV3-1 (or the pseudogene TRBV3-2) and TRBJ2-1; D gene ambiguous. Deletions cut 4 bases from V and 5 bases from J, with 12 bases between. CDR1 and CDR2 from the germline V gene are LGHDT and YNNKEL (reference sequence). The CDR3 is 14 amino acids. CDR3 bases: TGTGCCAGCAGCCTCCGTACAGCAAACAATGAGCAGTTCTTC. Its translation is CASSLRTANNEQFF.

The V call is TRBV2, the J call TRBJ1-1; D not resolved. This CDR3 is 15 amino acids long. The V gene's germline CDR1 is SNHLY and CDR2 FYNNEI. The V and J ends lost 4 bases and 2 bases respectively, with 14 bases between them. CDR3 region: CASSVRPTDNTEAFF. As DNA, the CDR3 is TGTGCCAGCAGTGTACGACCAACAGATAACACTGAAGCTTTCTTT.

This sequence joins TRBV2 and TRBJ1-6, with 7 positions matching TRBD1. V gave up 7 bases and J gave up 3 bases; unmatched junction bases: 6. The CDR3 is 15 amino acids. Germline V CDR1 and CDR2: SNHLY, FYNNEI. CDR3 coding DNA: TGTGCCAGCAAGCGGGACAGCAACTATAATTCACCCCTCCACTTT. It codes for CASKRDSNYNSPLHF.

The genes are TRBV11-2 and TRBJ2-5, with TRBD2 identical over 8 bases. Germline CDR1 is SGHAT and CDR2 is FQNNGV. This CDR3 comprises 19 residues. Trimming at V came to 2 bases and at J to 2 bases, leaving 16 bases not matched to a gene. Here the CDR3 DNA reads TGTGCCAGCAGCTTAAAGGCCGGTGGGTCGGGGGGGCGGCAAGAGACCCAGTACTTC. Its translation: CASSLKAGGSGGRQETQYF.

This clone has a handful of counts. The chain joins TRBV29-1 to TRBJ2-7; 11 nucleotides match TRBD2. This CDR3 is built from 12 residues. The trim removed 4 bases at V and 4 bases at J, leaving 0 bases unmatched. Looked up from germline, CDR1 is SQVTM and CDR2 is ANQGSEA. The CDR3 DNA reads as TGCAGCGTTGGACTAGCGGGATACGAGCAGTACTTC. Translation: CSVGLAGYEQYF.

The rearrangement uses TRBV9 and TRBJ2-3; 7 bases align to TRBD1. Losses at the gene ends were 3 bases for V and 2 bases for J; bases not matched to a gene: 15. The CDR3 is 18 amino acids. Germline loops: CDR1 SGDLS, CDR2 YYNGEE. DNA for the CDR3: TGTGCCAGCAGCGACCGACTCCGGACTGGGACAGACACAGATACGCAGTATTTT. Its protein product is CASSDRLRTGTDTDTQYF.

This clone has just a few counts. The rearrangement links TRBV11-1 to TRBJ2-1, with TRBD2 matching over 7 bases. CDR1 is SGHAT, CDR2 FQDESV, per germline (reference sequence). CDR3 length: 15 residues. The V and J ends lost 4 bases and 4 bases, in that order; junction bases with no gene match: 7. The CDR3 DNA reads TGTGCCAGCAGCTCGGAGCGGGGCCTTTACAATGAGCAGTTCTTC. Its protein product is CASSSERGLYNEQFF.

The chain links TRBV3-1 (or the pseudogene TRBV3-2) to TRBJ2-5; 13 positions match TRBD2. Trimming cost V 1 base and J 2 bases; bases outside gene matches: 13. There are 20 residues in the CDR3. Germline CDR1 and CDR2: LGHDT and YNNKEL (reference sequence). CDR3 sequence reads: CASSQAPTRLAGGHQETQYF. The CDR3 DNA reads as TGTGCCAGCAGCCAAGCACCTACCAGACTAGCGGGGGGTCATCAAGAGACCCAGTACTTC.